The subject of this entry is one T cell receptor (beta chain). This sample was taken from a study of cytotoxic CD8 clonotypes in ibrutinib-treated CLL. Libraries were prepared by immunoSEQ multiplex PCR; TCRdb keeps only in-frame clonotypes and omits some of them. This table has more than 200,000 clones, roughly 70% appearing once. The germline V gene encodes CDR1 MNHNS and CDR2 SASEGT. The CDR3 contains 12 residues. With 4 bases removed from V and 3 bases from J, the gap between germline ends came to 4 bases. The sequences come from PBMCs, collected after 24 months of ibrutinib treatment. The V gene is TRBV6-1, the J gene TRBJ1-5, with unresolved D. The source of this sequence is a human donor with chronic lymphocytic leukemia. Here the CDR3 DNA reads TGTGCCAGCAGTGGACCCAATCAGCCCCAGCATTTT. Translated, it gives CASSGPNQPQHF.